This T cell receptor beta chain was captured by sequencing in a study of T cells in localized non-small cell lung cancer. Notes on the study in general: In adjacent lung appeared a median roughly 56 of the top 100 tumor clones. Among blood samples, higher T cell density accompanied longer overall survival. It remains possible that heterogeneity exists, since only one tumor region was sequenced. The highest T cell clonality was in uninvolved adjacent lung, above tumor.

Notes on this clone: Its antigen is undetermined.

Here immunoSEQ multiplex PCR was the method, and the copy in TCRdb shows in-frame clones only, minus some. The data contain some 51,000 clones, 86% of them seen just once; the ten biggest clones take up approximately 5.6%. The TCR originated in a woman aged 40 to 75 with stage I lung adenocarcinoma. Specimen: peripheral blood, collected before any cancer treatment.

CDR3 in DNA: TGTGCCAGTACCCAGGGGCCGTATAGCAATCAGCCCCAGCATTTT. Its protein product is CASTQGPYSNQPQHF. This chain uses TRBV19 with TRBJ1-5, with a possible D match to TRBD1 (6 bases). This CDR3 spans 15 amino acids. V was clipped by 7 bases and J by 0 bases, with 13 bases between them. In germline, CDR1 is LNHDA, CDR2 SQIVND (reference sequence).